This is a list of T cell receptor beta chains from one sample in a study of blood T cell repertoires in COVID-19. Sequenced by immunoSEQ multiplex PCR; TCRdb stores in-frame clones only, minus some. The data contain just under 150,000 clones, about 83% of them singletons. The sequenced sample consisted of peripheral blood. These receptors all come from a woman in her 50s with active or convalescent COVID-19. CDR3s include the opening cysteine and the closing phenylalanine or tryptophan. A clone size is listed for some rows: how often the clone was seen (once, few, many), or a class if it is expanded.

J | length | size | V | CDR3
TRBJ2-5 | 12 | - | TRBV3-1/TRBV3-2 | CASVGLAGTQYF
TRBJ2-7 | 17 | - | TRBV25-1 | CASSERGGQGPTYEQYF
TRBJ2-1 | 17 | - | TRBV29-1 | CSVVGPGQGPSYNEQFF
TRBJ2-1 | 17 | - | TRBV4-3 | CASSQDRLAGANNEQFF
TRBJ1-2 | 14 | once | TRBV19 | CASSPPGRTYGYTF
TRBJ1-2 | 12 | - | TRBV18 | CASSPGADGYTF
TRBJ2-3 | 14 | - | TRBV4-2 | CASSQDLATDTQYF
TRBJ2-7 | 14 | - | TRBV6-2/TRBV6-3 | CASRPSGGPYEQYF
TRBJ1-5 | 14 | - | TRBV2 | CASRDRGGNQPQHF
TRBJ1-4 | 14 | - | TRBV7-2 | CASSLGGANEKLFF
TRBJ2-5 | 16 | - | TRBV7-2 | CASSPRTSGGEETQYF
TRBJ1-5 | 15 | - | TRBV6-6 | CASSPGQGTDQPQHF
TRBJ2-2 | 17 | - | TRBV4-1 | CASSQFLAGAFTGELFF
TRBJ1-6 | 14 | - | TRBV6-2/TRBV6-3 | CASGPTLYNSPLHF
TRBJ2-5 | 14 | - | TRBV28 | CASLTDTARGTQYF
TRBJ1-1 | 15 | - | TRBV12-5 | CASGLRDGGNTEAFF
TRBJ2-2 | 13 | once | TRBV4-3 | CASSQDLSGELFF
TRBJ1-1 | 14 | - | TRBV7-2 | CASSTAGGYTEAFF
TRBJ2-2 | 13 | once | TRBV30 | CAWSGMRAGELFF
TRBJ2-3 | 15 | - | TRBV6-5 | CASSYLTTATDTQYF
TRBJ2-7 | 15 | - | TRBV5-4 | CASSLGRTSPYEQYF
TRBJ2-1 | 13 | - | TRBV29-1 | CSVEGDGWALQFF
TRBJ1-1 | 13 | - | TRBV28 | CASSLPFVPEAFF
TRBJ2-2 | 13 | few | TRBV7-3 | CASSRSGSGELFF
TRBJ1-4 | 15 | - | TRBV19 | CASSPQTGGDEKLFF
TRBJ1-1 | 15 | - | TRBV7-8 | CASSLRGAVNTEAFF
TRBJ1-2 | 13 | - | TRBV27 | CASKPGQVPGYTF